This T cell receptor beta chain comes out of a study of blood T cells in healthy people across ages. Study-level results: Donor CMV status was unknown, possibly confounding expanded clonotype changes.

This clonotype was found a few times. Its antigen is not identified. Primers used in a second PCR of roughly 6 to 11 cycles were a sample-barcoded 5' primer and a J-beta primer mix. TCRdb passed the 5' RACE reads through MiXCR, listing each CDR3 protein once. The sample includes around 820,000 distinct CDR3 sequences, more than 20% of them seen just once. The germline V gene encodes CDR1 DFQATT and CDR2 SNEGSKA (reference sequence). The CDR3 runs to 14 residues. Trimming cost V 6 bases and J 0 bases, with 15 bases left between them. These same records also appear under a second study, on T cells of mothers and their children. As reported in that work: Every mother produced more than 10 million TCR beta CDR3 reads, whereas every child provided about 3 million. Persisting microchimeric T cell clones went undetected.

This sequence joins TRBV20-1 and TRBJ2-7; weak D call: TRBD1 (5 bases). Sequences were obtained from blood. The TCR sequence derives from a boy between 10 and 17 years old in good health. The DNA of the CDR3 is TGCAGTGCCATGGACAAACAAAGCTCCTACGAGCAGTACTTC. Its translation is CSAMDKQSSYEQYF.